This TCR beta chain originates from a study of cytomegalovirus exposure and HLA in healthy donors. Across the whole study: A previous analysis identified approximately 110 million unique TCR beta sequences derived from around 200 million T cells.

The primer mix had 60 Vbeta and 13 Jbeta primers. Using immunoSEQ multiplex PCR, the repertoire was profiled, and TCRdb retains in-frame clones only, with some absent. Of approximately 75,000 clones listed, approximately 80% are singletons. Trimming shortened V by 5 bases and J by 1 base, and 4 bases separated the two germline ends. From germline, CDR1 is SNHLY and CDR2 FYNNEI. The CDR3 loop spans 12 amino acids. Findings and caveats of the study: Most of the TCR beta V segments (in an earlier analysis) were productive either about 87% or about 30% of the time. In a later analysis, productive TCRs from donors in an Asian-associated ancestry cluster reportedly carried fewer N-insertions than the cohort mean.

Notes on this clone: Its specificity is unknown.

This rearrangement joins TRBV2 to TRBJ2-3; D not certain. The receptor was derived from a man aged 70-80 years in good health and CMV-seropositive. The sample was PBMCs. The CDR3: CASSQGTDTQYF. CDR3 bases: TGTGCCAGCAGTCAGGGCACAGATACGCAGTATTTT.